Below are 22 T cell receptor beta chains sequenced from a single sample in a study of T cells in Graves' hyperthyroidism and ophthalmopathy. Amplified regions were TCR beta CDR3 sequences from RNA transcripts. The TCR CDR3 was amplified in a first-round RT-PCR using the HTBI primer set. In TCRdb, the multiplex PCR reads were re-called with MiXCR into one record per CDR3 protein. This table has around 660,000 distinct CDR3 sequences, nearly 45% appearing once. Sequencing input: peripheral blood or thyroid tissue (not recorded which). Every receptor here comes from an adult man with Graves' disease, either hyperthyroidism or ophthalmopathy (not recorded which).

This chain uses TRBV29-1 with TRBJ1-6; possibly TRBD1 for D (5 bases). The V and J ends lost 3 bases and 2 bases respectively, with 8 bases between them. In germline, CDR1 is SQVTM, CDR2 ANQGSEA. CDR3 length: 14 amino acids. CDR3: CSVEGVTYNSPLHF. In nucleotides, the CDR3 is TGCAGCGTTGAGGGGGTCACCTATAATTCACCCCTCCACTTT.

The genes are TRBV7-9 and TRBJ2-7, with no clear D. The CDR3 runs 14 residues. Germline-derived CDR1 and CDR2 are SEHNR and FQNEAQ (reference sequence). Trimming removed 6 bases from V and 0 bases from J, with 12 bases in between. In DNA form, the CDR3 reads TGTGCCAGCAGTGCGGTCCTGAGCTCCTACGAGCAGTACTTC. Amino acid sequence: CASSAVLSSYEQYF.

Comments on this clonotype: The CDR3 does not end in the conserved phenylalanine or tryptophan, so this is likely a read error. For the CDR3, the DNA is TGCGCCAGCAGCTTGTTCAGGACCTACACCCTC. Encoded protein: CASSLFRTYTL. V usage is TRBV5-1 and J usage is TRBJ1-2; no clear D gene. The V gene's germline CDR1 is SGHRS and CDR2 YFSETQ. The CDR3 is 11 residues long. V was clipped by 1 base and J by 10 bases, with 8 bases between them.

The genes are TRBV19 and TRBJ1-1; no clear D gene. Trimming took off 7 bases at V and 1 base at J, with 7 bases between the two ends. Germline CDR1 LNHDA, CDR2 SQIVND (reference sequence). CDR3 size: 12 residues. CDR3 in DNA: TGTGCCAGTATTCTGGGGAACACTGAAGCTTTCTTT. Amino acids: CASILGNTEAFF.

CDR3 DNA: TGCGCCAGCAGCTTGAAGGCCTACCCTGGAAACACCATATATTTT. It specifies CASSLKAYPGNTIYF. The genes are TRBV5-1 and TRBJ1-3, with D unresolved. The V gene's germline CDR1 is SGHRS and CDR2 YFSETQ. Trimming took off 1 base at V and 2 bases at J, with 10 bases between the two ends. There are 15 residues in the CDR3.

This clonotype came up a few times. The chain has TRBV29-1 and TRBJ1-6; TRBD1 might be the D (5 bases). Germline V gene data show CDR1 as SQVTM and CDR2 as ANQGSEA. Trimming removed 6 bases at V and 10 bases at J, with 13 bases between. The CDR3 has 12 amino acids. Here the CDR3 DNA reads TGCAGCGTAGTAGGGACGGACTCACCCCTCCACTTT. Protein: CSVVGTDSPLHF. The whole variable domain, filled in from reference TRBV29-1 and TRBJ1-6, reads SAVISQKPSRDICQRGTSLTIQCQVDSQVTMMFWYRQQPGQSLTLIATANQGSEATYESGFVIDKFPISRPNLTFSTLTVSNMSPEDSSIYLCSVVGTDSPLHFGNGTRLTVT.

The J gene is TRBJ2-2, the V gene TRBV29-1; D possibly matches TRBD1 or TRBD2 (5 bases each). Trimming removed 3 bases from V and 8 bases from J, with 25 bases in between. The CDR3 is 17 residues long. Germline CDR1 SQVTM, CDR2 ANQGSEA. Written as DNA, the CDR3 is TGCAGCGTTGAGGATGAAAAGGCAGGGACCATCTCTGGGGAGCTGTTTTTT. The encoded protein is CSVEDEKAGTISGELFF.

For this clonotype: It may be a read error: a sequence one base away is much more abundant. This is likely a read error, given that the CDR3 carries no conserved phenylalanine or tryptophan at its end. The chain combines TRBV9 with TRBJ1-2; D is unresolved. Germline CDR1 reads SGDLS; CDR2 reads YYNGEE. The V end lost 4 bases, the J end lost 2 bases, and 6 bases lay between the germline ends. The CDR3 covers 12 residues. DNA of the CDR3: TGTGCCAGCAGCCAAATAAACTATGGCTACACCTCC. Translated, it gives CASSQINYGYTS.

This clonotype showed up many times. The rearrangement links TRBV20-1 to TRBJ1-2; D remains unclear. This CDR3 comprises 12 residues. In germline, CDR1 is DFQATT, CDR2 SNEGSKA (reference sequence). The V end was cut by 0 bases, the J end by 8 bases, with 10 bases between. In DNA form, the CDR3 reads TGCAGTGCTAGAGACCAGAGCCGGGGCTACACCTTC. Protein: CSARDQSRGYTF.

The gene calls are TRBV24-1 and TRBJ1-5; the match to TRBD1 covers 10 bases. Losses at the gene ends were 4 bases for V and 5 bases for J; bases not matched to a gene: 1. The CDR3 totals 14 residues. Germline assignment: CDR1 KGHDR and CDR2 SFDVKD. DNA of the CDR3: TGTGCCACCAGTGAGACAGGGGGCGATCAGCCCCAGCATTTT. Translation gives CATSETGGDQPQHF.

About this clonotype: Germline is not matched at one junction end, which may reflect a read error. The V and J genes are TRBV5-1 and TRBJ1-5, with no clear D. CDR3 length equals 14 residues. Germline lookup yields CDR1 SGHRS and CDR2 YFSETQ. This CDR3 is CASSWTEAVQPQHF. CDR3 nucleotide sequence: TGTGCCAGCAGCTGGACGGAGGCGGTTCAGCCCCAGCATTTT.

This sequence joins TRBV10-3 and TRBJ2-7, with TRBD2 matching 13 bases. The CDR3 loop spans 16 amino acids. The V gene end was trimmed by 6 bases and the J gene end by 7 bases; junction bases not matched to a gene: 12. In germline, CDR1 is ENHRY, CDR2 SYGVKD. The CDR3 DNA reads as TGTGCCATCAGACCCTCGGGACTAGCGGGACAAAGAGAGCAGTACTTC. The encoded protein is CAIRPSGLAGQREQYF.

With regard to this clonotype: This clone may be a read error of a much larger clone one base away. The V gene is TRBV7-7, the J gene TRBJ1-1; D not certain. CDR3 length equals 13 residues. The germline V gene has CDR1 SSHAT and CDR2 FNYEAQ (reference sequence). The CDR3 nucleotides are TGTGCTAGCAGCTTAGAGGCCGGCACTGAAGCTTCCTTT. This sequence encodes CASSLEAGTEASF.

The count of this clonotype is one. The junction departs from the called germline gene at one end, perhaps through a read error. The V gene is TRBV29-1, the J gene TRBJ2-7, with TRBD2 identical over 12 bases. Germline-derived CDR1 and CDR2 are SQVTM and ANQGSEA. The CDR3 runs to 15 residues. The CDR3 is CASSSASGRAYEQYF. The DNA of the CDR3 is TGTGCCAGCAGCTCAGCTAGCGGGAGGGCCTACGAGCAGTACTTC.

This clonotype was counted many times. This chain links TRBV20-1 with TRBJ2-5; D is possibly TRBD1 (6 bases). CDR3 length: 12 amino acids. The germline gives CDR1 DFQATT, CDR2 SNEGSKA (reference sequence). V was shortened by 4 bases and J by 3 bases, with 9 bases between the two germline ends. The CDR3 DNA follows: TGCAGTGCTAAGGACAGTAAAGAGACCCAGTACTTC. It encodes CSAKDSKETQYF.

This clonotype was counted once. With a much larger clone just one base away, this may be a read error. Since the CDR3 does not end with the conserved phenylalanine or tryptophan, this likely comes from a read error. The chain joins TRBV2 to TRBJ1-1; no clear D gene. CDR1 is SNHLY, CDR2 FYNNEI, per germline. Trimming stripped 11 bases from V and 8 bases from J, with 18 bases between. The CDR3 has 12 amino acids. CDR3 amino acids: CASSPRLTEAFL. In DNA form, the CDR3 reads TGTGCCTCTAGTCCTAGGTTAACCGAAGCTTTCCTT.

This clonotype was detected a few times. V is TRBV7-8 and J is TRBJ1-4; D is unclear. V lost 3 bases to trimming and J lost 8 bases, with 25 bases between them. Germline lookup yields CDR1 SGHVS and CDR2 FQNEAQ. This CDR3 contains 18 residues. The CDR3 is CASSFYGPKALNKEKLFF. The CDR3, as DNA: TGTGCCAGCAGCTTTTACGGCCCAAAGGCCCTAAATAAGGAAAAACTGTTTTTT.

This clonotype was detected ten times or more. The CDR3 is CASSRLAGGLEQYF. CDR3 nucleotides: TGTGCCAGCAGCCGACTAGCGGGAGGCCTCGAGCAGTACTTC. The chain uses TRBV7-6 and TRBJ2-7, with 13 nucleotides matching TRBD2. The germline V gene encodes CDR1 SGHVS and CDR2 FNYEAQ. The CDR3 loop spans 14 amino acids. The junction had 4 bases not matched to a gene; V was cut back by 5 bases and J by 6 bases. The whole variable domain, filled in from reference TRBV7-6 and TRBJ2-7, reads GAGVSQSPRYKVTKRGQDVALRCDPISGHVSLYWYRQALGQGPEFLTYFNYEAQQDKSGLPNDRFSAERPEGSISTLTIQRTEQRDSAMYRCASSRLAGGLEQYFGPGTRLTVT.

This clonotype appeared many times. The rearrangement links TRBV19 to TRBJ1-6, with D perhaps TRBD1 (5 bases). Trimming took 7 bases from V and 4 from J, leaving 11 bases between them. Germline CDR1 LNHDA, CDR2 SQIVND (reference sequence). The CDR3 covers 14 residues. The CDR3 DNA reads TGTGCCAGTATCGGGGCCGCGTATAATTCACCCCTCCACTTT. This gives the protein CASIGAAYNSPLHF.

This clonotype was found a few times. J is TRBJ2-7 and V is TRBV6-5; TRBD1 matches 8 bases. The V segment lost 2 bases and the J segment 2 bases; nucleotides outside the gene matches: 2. CDR1 and CDR2 from the germline V gene are MNHEY and SVGAGI. The CDR3 consists of 14 residues. The CDR3 loop is CASSYGQGPYEQYF. The CDR3 nucleotides read TGTGCCAGCAGTTACGGACAGGGCCCCTACGAGCAGTACTTC.

The chain links TRBV5-4 to TRBJ2-5, with D hard to call. The germline V gene encodes CDR1 SGHNT and CDR2 YYREEE (reference sequence). The CDR3 totals 15 residues. Between the trimmed V and J ends, which lost 0 bases and 0 bases, there was a span of 9 bases. The CDR3 DNA follows: TGTGCCAGCAGCTTGGATCTTATGGACCAAGAGACCCAGTACTTC. Translating gives CASSLDLMDQETQYF.

The V and J genes are TRBV6-5 and TRBJ1-1; D unclear. Germline V gives CDR1 MNHEY, CDR2 SVGAGI. The CDR3 is 14 amino acids. Deletions cut 5 bases from V and 1 base from J, with 11 bases between. CDR3 in DNA: TGTGCCAGCAGTCCGGACCGTAAGAACACTGAAGCTTTCTTT. As protein: CASSPDRKNTEAFF.